A selection of T cell receptor beta chains follows, all from one sample in a study of T-cell memory formation after mild COVID-19. TCRdb passed the 5' RACE reads through MiXCR, listing each CDR3 protein once. The sample records roughly 110,000 distinct CDR3 sequences, about 17% being singletons. Source material: PBMCs or a T cell subset sorted from them (not recorded which). These receptors were taken from an adult woman who had mild COVID-19 (a few samples of this study predate the infection). Cell type and time point are not known. Both conserved end residues are part of each CDR3. The D gene is left open where the match is weak. The size entry is marked missing in some rows and otherwise reads once, few, many or a size class.

clone size: few
J gene: TRBJ2-3
CDR3 length: 21
V gene: TRBV20-1
D gene: TRBD2
CDR3 protein: CSARDLPPRPTIAGVEDTQYF
CDR3 DNA: TGCAGTGCTAGAGATCTGCCCCCCAGACCCACAATAGCGGGAGTCGAAGATACGCAGTATTTT

clone size: few
J gene: TRBJ2-7
CDR3 length: 15
V gene: TRBV15
D gene: .
CDR3 protein: CATSREREPNYEQYF
CDR3 DNA: TGTGCCACCAGCAGAGAACGGGAGCCCAACTACGAGCAGTACTTC

clone size: .
J gene: TRBJ2-2
CDR3 length: 14
V gene: TRBV28
D gene: .
CDR3 protein: CASRDTPNTGELFF
CDR3 DNA: TGTGCCAGCAGAGACACTCCGAACACCGGGGAGCTGTTTTTT

clone size: many
J gene: TRBJ1-2
CDR3 length: 18
V gene: TRBV7-9
D gene: .
CDR3 protein: CASTTTRPRTLLNYGYTF
CDR3 DNA: TGTGCCAGCACTACCACCAGGCCCAGGACCCTATTAAACTATGGCTACACCTTC

clone size: .
J gene: TRBJ2-5
CDR3 length: 14
V gene: TRBV6-5
D gene: .
CDR3 protein: CASSFDTFQETQYF
CDR3 DNA: TGTGCCAGCAGTTTCGACACTTTCCAAGAGACCCAGTACTTC

clone size: few
J gene: TRBJ1-4
CDR3 length: 14
V gene: TRBV30
D gene: .
CDR3 protein: CAWTWTELGEKLFF
CDR3 DNA: TGTGCCTGGACTTGGACTGAGCTGGGTGAAAAACTGTTTTTT

clone size: once
J gene: TRBJ2-7
CDR3 length: 13
V gene: TRBV7-9
D gene: .
CDR3 protein: CASSFYSYYEQYF
CDR3 DNA: TGTGCCAGCAGCTTTTACTCTTACTACGAGCAGTACTTC

clone size: .
J gene: TRBJ2-7
CDR3 length: 11
V gene: TRBV27
D gene: .
CDR3 protein: CASRQGYEQYF
CDR3 DNA: TGTGCCAGCAGACAGGGCTACGAGCAGTACTTC

clone size: few
J gene: TRBJ2-7
CDR3 length: 11
V gene: TRBV10-3
D gene: .
CDR3 protein: CAVGTLYEQYF
CDR3 DNA: TGTGCCGTGGGGACCCTCTACGAGCAGTACTTC

clone size: few
J gene: TRBJ2-5
CDR3 length: 15
V gene: TRBV7-2
D gene: TRBD1
CDR3 protein: CASSFPGTGWETQYF
CDR3 DNA: TGTGCCAGCAGCTTTCCCGGGACAGGGTGGGAGACCCAGTACTTC

clone size: few
J gene: TRBJ2-7
CDR3 length: 16
V gene: TRBV5-1
D gene: .
CDR3 protein: CASSLVPGQISYEQYF
CDR3 DNA: TGCGCCAGCAGCTTGGTCCCGGGACAAATCTCCTACGAGCAGTACTTC

clone size: .
J gene: TRBJ2-1
CDR3 length: 14
V gene: TRBV24-1
D gene: .
CDR3 protein: CATSDYGGANEQFF
CDR3 DNA: TGTGCCACCAGTGACTATGGGGGGGCCAATGAGCAGTTCTTC

clone size: few
J gene: TRBJ2-7
CDR3 length: 13
V gene: TRBV4-3
D gene: TRBD2
CDR3 protein: CASSPDGAGEQYF
CDR3 DNA: TGCGCCAGCAGCCCGGATGGAGCGGGGGAGCAGTACTTC

clone size: .
J gene: TRBJ1-5
CDR3 length: 13
V gene: TRBV24-1
D gene: .
CDR3 protein: CATSGHRNQPQHF
CDR3 DNA: TGTGCCACCTCAGGGCACAGGAATCAGCCCCAGCATTTT

clone size: few
J gene: TRBJ1-1
CDR3 length: 13
V gene: TRBV20-1
D gene: .
CDR3 protein: CSANTDMNTEAFF
CDR3 DNA: TGCAGTGCAAACACCGACATGAACACTGAAGCTTTCTTT

clone size: few
J gene: TRBJ1-2
CDR3 length: 11
V gene: TRBV4-1
D gene: .
CDR3 protein: CASSQGRGYTF
CDR3 DNA: TGCGCCAGCAGCCAAGGCAGGGGCTACACCTTC

clone size: .
J gene: TRBJ2-1
CDR3 length: 15
V gene: TRBV2
D gene: TRBD2
CDR3 protein: CASVRLGTSHNEQFF
CDR3 DNA: TGTGCCAGTGTCCGACTCGGGACTAGCCACAATGAGCAGTTCTTC

clone size: .
J gene: TRBJ2-7
CDR3 length: 14
V gene: TRBV10-2
D gene: .
CDR3 protein: CASSEWLGVYEQYF
CDR3 DNA: TGCGCCAGCAGTGAATGGTTAGGCGTTTACGAGCAGTACTTC

clone size: few
J gene: TRBJ2-1
CDR3 length: 14
V gene: TRBV9
D gene: .
CDR3 protein: CASSVNLVYNEQFF
CDR3 DNA: TGTGCCAGCAGCGTAAACCTCGTCTACAATGAGCAGTTCTTC

clone size: .
J gene: TRBJ2-7
CDR3 length: 14
V gene: TRBV5-1
D gene: .
CDR3 protein: CASSLSGQSYEQYF
CDR3 DNA: TGCGCCAGCAGCTTGTCTGGGCAATCCTACGAGCAGTACTTC

clone size: few
J gene: TRBJ2-3
CDR3 length: 16
V gene: TRBV7-6
D gene: TRBD2
CDR3 protein: CASSLELAGGTDTQYF
CDR3 DNA: TGTGCCAGCAGCTTAGAACTAGCGGGGGGCACAGATACGCAGTATTTT

clone size: .
J gene: TRBJ1-5
CDR3 length: 15
V gene: TRBV12-3/TRBV12-4
D gene: .
CDR3 protein: CASSLSNSGNQPQHF
CDR3 DNA: TGTGCCAGCAGTTTATCTAACTCGGGCAATCAGCCCCAGCATTTT

clone size: many
J gene: TRBJ2-1
CDR3 length: 16
V gene: TRBV5-1
D gene: TRBD2
CDR3 protein: CASSWRSGGAKNEQFF
CDR3 DNA: TGCGCCAGCAGCTGGCGGAGCGGGGGGGCCAAGAATGAGCAGTTCTTC

clone size: few
J gene: TRBJ1-6
CDR3 length: 14
V gene: TRBV27
D gene: .
CDR3 protein: CASSYGTPGSPLHF
CDR3 DNA: TGTGCCAGCAGTTACGGGACACCCGGATCACCCCTCCACTTT

clone size: .
J gene: TRBJ1-1
CDR3 length: 15
V gene: TRBV5-8
D gene: .
CDR3 protein: CASSFGGEIDTEAFF
CDR3 DNA: TGTGCCAGCAGCTTCGGAGGGGAGATCGACACTGAAGCTTTCTTT

clone size: few
J gene: TRBJ2-7
CDR3 length: 13
V gene: TRBV20-1
D gene: .
CDR3 protein: CSDKPAQGSEQYF
CDR3 DNA: TGCAGTGACAAGCCAGCCCAGGGGTCCGAGCAGTACTTC

clone size: .
J gene: TRBJ2-1
CDR3 length: 17
V gene: TRBV5-1
D gene: TRBD1
CDR3 protein: CASSANPGQGAINEQFF
CDR3 DNA: TGCGCCAGCAGCGCCAACCCGGGACAGGGGGCGATCAATGAGCAGTTCTTC

clone size: large
J gene: TRBJ1-2
CDR3 length: 14
V gene: TRBV7-9
D gene: .
CDR3 protein: CASSLTGLRDGYTF
CDR3 DNA: TGTGCCAGCAGCCTCACAGGGCTAAGGGATGGCTACACCTTC